This T cell receptor beta chain was profiled in a study of cytomegalovirus exposure and HLA in healthy donors. Study-level information: In a later analysis, the 100 to 150 validation repertoires were reported to have used the same platform as the 600 to 800 first-cohort repertoires. General study results and limits: In vitro checks showed that three CMV-associated chains really do target CMV antigens.

Sequencing used immunoSEQ multiplex PCR; TCRdb keeps in-frame clones, though not all of them. The sample consists of 110,000 to 150,000 clones, 85% to 90% of them appearing once. V lost 1 base and J lost 2; bases outside the gene matches: 9. Germline V lookup: CDR1 SGHRS, CDR2 YFSETQ. CDR3 length: 16 residues. For this clone: Antigen specificity is unknown.

The sequenced material came from PBMCs. The chain combines TRBV5-1 with TRBJ2-7; the match to TRBD2 covers 7 bases. The TCR was taken from a woman aged 18 to 35 in good health and CMV-seropositive. In nucleotides, the CDR3 is TGCGCCAGCAGCTTGTCTAGCGGCCCCTCCACCTACGAGCAGTACTTC. It specifies CASSLSSGPSTYEQYF.